These T cell receptor beta chains were read from a single sample in a study of shared clonotypes between healthy human individuals. Clones were sequenced by immunoSEQ multiplex PCR, and TCRdb holds only the in-frame ones, with some missing. The top ten clones hold approximately 1.3% of a sample with over a million clones, roughly 80% of them seen once. Source material: memory CD4+ T cells sorted from blood. These receptors were obtained from a man younger than 35 in good health. Each CDR3 is given with its conserved first and last residue. Fields, in order: D gene, J gene, V gene, clone size, CDR3 DNA, CDR3 protein. The D gene is left open where the match is weak. Only part of the rows carry a size: once, few, many, or a class if the clone is expanded.

d_gene: NA; j_gene: TRBJ2-5; v_gene: TRBV5-1; abundance: NA; CDR3nt: TGCGCCAGCAGCTTGGGGGCTGTAGGGCAGGGCGGACAAGAGACCCAGTACTTC; CDR3aa: CASSLGAVGQGGQETQYF
d_gene: NA; j_gene: TRBJ2-2; v_gene: TRBV7-2; abundance: NA; CDR3nt: TGTGCCAGCAGCTTAGCCGGGATGAGGACCGGGGAGCTGTTTTTT; CDR3aa: CASSLAGMRTGELFF
d_gene: TRBD2; j_gene: TRBJ2-2; v_gene: TRBV30; abundance: few; CDR3nt: TGTGCCTGGAGTGTTAGCGGGAGGGCCCTCACCGGGGAGCTGTTTTTT; CDR3aa: CAWSVSGRALTGELFF
d_gene: TRBD1; j_gene: TRBJ1-2; v_gene: TRBV30; abundance: NA; CDR3nt: TGTGCCTGGTCCGGGACAGGGGACGGCTACACCTTC; CDR3aa: CAWSGTGDGYTF
d_gene: NA; j_gene: TRBJ2-3; v_gene: TRBV2; abundance: NA; CDR3nt: TGTGCCAGCACCCTATCAGGAAAAAGGGGTACAGATACGCAGTATTTT; CDR3aa: CASTLSGKRGTDTQYF
d_gene: TRBD1; j_gene: TRBJ1-2; v_gene: TRBV5-1; abundance: NA; CDR3nt: TGCGCCAGCAGCGCAGGGGACAGGAACTATGGCTACACCTTC; CDR3aa: CASSAGDRNYGYTF
d_gene: NA; j_gene: TRBJ1-3; v_gene: TRBV6-1; abundance: many; CDR3nt: TGTGCCAGCAGTGCGACGGACAGCTCTGGAAACACCATATATTTT; CDR3aa: CASSATDSSGNTIYF
d_gene: NA; j_gene: TRBJ2-7; v_gene: TRBV18; abundance: NA; CDR3nt: TGTGCCAGCTCACCACCAGTCGGGGCGGGCGAGCAGTACTTC; CDR3aa: CASSPPVGAGEQYF
d_gene: TRBD1; j_gene: TRBJ1-1; v_gene: TRBV9; abundance: NA; CDR3nt: TGTGCCAGCAGCGTAGATGGACAGGGGAACACTGAAGCTTTCTTT; CDR3aa: CASSVDGQGNTEAFF
d_gene: TRBD1; j_gene: TRBJ2-1; v_gene: TRBV7-7; abundance: NA; CDR3nt: TGTGCTAGCAGCTTAGGACAGGGCCCCTACAATGAGCAGTTCTTC; CDR3aa: CASSLGQGPYNEQFF
d_gene: NA; j_gene: TRBJ1-3; v_gene: TRBV9; abundance: NA; CDR3nt: TGTGCCAGCAGCCCACCAGCACGATCTGGAAACACCATATATTTT; CDR3aa: CASSPPARSGNTIYF
d_gene: NA; j_gene: TRBJ1-3; v_gene: TRBV30; abundance: NA; CDR3nt: TGTGCCTGGAACATCGACTCTGGAAACACCATATATTTT; CDR3aa: CAWNIDSGNTIYF
d_gene: TRBD1; j_gene: TRBJ1-1; v_gene: TRBV19; abundance: few; CDR3nt: TGTGCCAGTAGGGACAGGGTAGTCGCTGAAGCTTTCTTT; CDR3aa: CASRDRVVAEAFF
d_gene: NA; j_gene: TRBJ1-6; v_gene: TRBV5-1; abundance: NA; CDR3nt: TGCGCCAGCAGCTTGGGAGGATCTAATTCACCCCTCCACTTT; CDR3aa: CASSLGGSNSPLHF
d_gene: TRBD1; j_gene: TRBJ2-3; v_gene: TRBV5-1; abundance: NA; CDR3nt: TGCGCCAGCAGATCAGGACAGGGGGCAACAGATACGCAGTATTTT; CDR3aa: CASRSGQGATDTQYF
d_gene: NA; j_gene: TRBJ1-1; v_gene: TRBV6-1; abundance: once; CDR3nt: TGTGCCAGCAGCGCAGGGGAAGGGACTGAAGCTTTCTTT; CDR3aa: CASSAGEGTEAFF
d_gene: TRBD1; j_gene: TRBJ1-1; v_gene: TRBV7-4; abundance: NA; CDR3nt: TGTGCCAGCAGCACACCTCAGGGGGCCACTGAAGCTTTCTTT; CDR3aa: CASSTPQGATEAFF
d_gene: TRBD2; j_gene: TRBJ2-7; v_gene: TRBV28; abundance: NA; CDR3nt: TGTGCCAGCTCGTTCGAGGCGGGGGGCGTATACGAGCAGTACTTC; CDR3aa: CASSFEAGGVYEQYF
d_gene: NA; j_gene: TRBJ1-3; v_gene: TRBV5-1; abundance: NA; CDR3nt: TGCGCCAGCAGTAAGGACAGCCAGGGAATGGGCTCTGGAAACACCATATATTTT; CDR3aa: CASSKDSQGMGSGNTIYF
d_gene: TRBD1; j_gene: TRBJ2-2; v_gene: TRBV27; abundance: NA; CDR3nt: TGTGCCAGCAGTGGGACAGGGGGGACCGGGGAGCTGTTTTTT; CDR3aa: CASSGTGGTGELFF
d_gene: NA; j_gene: TRBJ2-7; v_gene: TRBV6-6; abundance: once; CDR3nt: TGTGCCAGCAGTTACTCGCCGGTGGGGGAGCAGTACTTC; CDR3aa: CASSYSPVGEQYF
d_gene: TRBD2; j_gene: TRBJ2-1; v_gene: TRBV19; abundance: NA; CDR3nt: TGTGCCAGTAGTATATTAGGAGGTGCGGGAGGGTCCTACAATGAGCAGTTCTTC; CDR3aa: CASSILGGAGGSYNEQFF
d_gene: NA; j_gene: TRBJ2-5; v_gene: TRBV5-1; abundance: NA; CDR3nt: TGCGCCAGCAGACTCGAAGAGACCCAGTACTTC; CDR3aa: CASRLEETQYF
d_gene: TRBD1; j_gene: TRBJ2-5; v_gene: TRBV5-6; abundance: NA; CDR3nt: TGTGCCAGCAGTGAGACAGGGATCCAAGAGACCCAGTACTTC; CDR3aa: CASSETGIQETQYF
d_gene: NA; j_gene: TRBJ1-1; v_gene: TRBV7-9; abundance: NA; CDR3nt: TGTGCCAGCAGCGTCGGACGGATGAACACTGAAGCTTTCTTT; CDR3aa: CASSVGRMNTEAFF
d_gene: NA; j_gene: TRBJ1-1; v_gene: TRBV18; abundance: few; CDR3nt: TGTGCCAGCTCACCAGATTTCGGGGGGACGGCTGAAGCTTTCTTT; CDR3aa: CASSPDFGGTAEAFF
d_gene: NA; j_gene: TRBJ1-2; v_gene: TRBV18; abundance: NA; CDR3nt: TGTGCCAGCTCACCACTAGGACAGCTAAGCTATGGCTACACCTTC; CDR3aa: CASSPLGQLSYGYTF
d_gene: NA; j_gene: TRBJ2-4; v_gene: TRBV2; abundance: NA; CDR3nt: TGTGCCAGCAGTGATCGGGATTCGATTCAGTACTTC; CDR3aa: CASSDRDSIQYF
d_gene: TRBD2; j_gene: TRBJ2-7; v_gene: TRBV6-6; abundance: NA; CDR3nt: TGTGCCAGCCGAGGGGGGGCTAGCGGGAGTACCTACGAGCAGTACTTC; CDR3aa: CASRGGASGSTYEQYF
d_gene: TRBD1; j_gene: TRBJ2-2; v_gene: TRBV7-2; abundance: NA; CDR3nt: TGTGCCAGCAGCTCCCGACAGGGGAGCAACACCGGGGAGCTGTTTTTT; CDR3aa: CASSSRQGSNTGELFF
d_gene: NA; j_gene: TRBJ2-7; v_gene: TRBV11-3; abundance: NA; CDR3nt: TGTGCCAGCAGCTTGCTCCGCGGCTACGAGCAGTACTTC; CDR3aa: CASSLLRGYEQYF
d_gene: NA; j_gene: TRBJ2-7; v_gene: TRBV10-3; abundance: NA; CDR3nt: TGTGCCATCAGAGGCCCATTAACCTACGAGCAGTACTTC; CDR3aa: CAIRGPLTYEQYF
d_gene: NA; j_gene: TRBJ2-7; v_gene: TRBV18; abundance: NA; CDR3nt: TGTGCCAGCTCCCCACAGGGCTACAGGGAGGTCGAGCAGTACTTC; CDR3aa: CASSPQGYREVEQYF
d_gene: NA; j_gene: TRBJ1-5; v_gene: TRBV18; abundance: NA; CDR3nt: TGTGCCAGCTCACCACCGGGACAAAGCGGGAGCCAGCCCCAGCATTTT; CDR3aa: CASSPPGQSGSQPQHF
d_gene: NA; j_gene: TRBJ1-1; v_gene: TRBV20-1; abundance: few; CDR3nt: TGCAGTGCTGGGACTTTGGACCAGGCTTTCTTT; CDR3aa: CSAGTLDQAFF
d_gene: NA; j_gene: TRBJ1-5; v_gene: TRBV28; abundance: few; CDR3nt: TGTGCCAGCGGGATCAGAGTTGTGGGCAATCAGCCCCAGCATTTT; CDR3aa: CASGIRVVGNQPQHF
d_gene: TRBD2; j_gene: TRBJ2-7; v_gene: TRBV6-5; abundance: NA; CDR3nt: TGTGCCAGCAGCCTTAGCGGGAGGGCCCACGAGCAGTACTTC; CDR3aa: CASSLSGRAHEQYF
d_gene: NA; j_gene: TRBJ1-6; v_gene: TRBV9; abundance: NA; CDR3nt: TGTGCCAGCAGTGATCAGGCGTTTGGGTCACCCCTCCACTTT; CDR3aa: CASSDQAFGSPLHF
d_gene: TRBD2; j_gene: TRBJ2-1; v_gene: TRBV7-2; abundance: NA; CDR3nt: TGTGCCAGCAGCCACGGACTAGTCAATGAGCAGTTCTTC; CDR3aa: CASSHGLVNEQFF
d_gene: TRBD2; j_gene: TRBJ2-5; v_gene: TRBV18; abundance: NA; CDR3nt: TGTGCCAGCTCACCAGGGTTACTAGCGGAGACCCAGTACTTC; CDR3aa: CASSPGLLAETQYF
d_gene: TRBD1; j_gene: TRBJ1-2; v_gene: TRBV28; abundance: NA; CDR3nt: TGTGCCAGCAGATCGGGACAGGGTGGTGATGGCTACACCTTC; CDR3aa: CASRSGQGGDGYTF
d_gene: TRBD2; j_gene: TRBJ2-1; v_gene: TRBV5-1; abundance: NA; CDR3nt: TGCGCCAGCAGCTTGGAGGTAGCGGGGGCCTACAATGAGCAGTTCTTC; CDR3aa: CASSLEVAGAYNEQFF
d_gene: NA; j_gene: TRBJ2-1; v_gene: TRBV11-2; abundance: NA; CDR3nt: TGTGCCAGCAGCTTAGATAATAGGGGCGCTTGGAGCTCCTACAATGAGCAGTTCTTC; CDR3aa: CASSLDNRGAWSSYNEQFF
d_gene: NA; j_gene: TRBJ2-7; v_gene: TRBV2; abundance: few; CDR3nt: TGTGCCAGCAACATAAGACGGTACGAGCAGTACTTC; CDR3aa: CASNIRRYEQYF
d_gene: NA; j_gene: TRBJ1-5; v_gene: TRBV11-2; abundance: NA; CDR3nt: TGTGCCAGCAGCTTAGACCCTGGTCCCAATCAGCCCCAGCATTTT; CDR3aa: CASSLDPGPNQPQHF
d_gene: TRBD1; j_gene: TRBJ2-5; v_gene: TRBV19; abundance: NA; CDR3nt: TGTGCCAGTAGTATTGGGACAGTCGGAGAGACCCAGTACTTC; CDR3aa: CASSIGTVGETQYF
d_gene: NA; j_gene: TRBJ2-7; v_gene: TRBV6-1; abundance: NA; CDR3nt: TGTGCCAGCAGCCAAACCCAGTACGAGCAGTACTTC; CDR3aa: CASSQTQYEQYF
d_gene: NA; j_gene: TRBJ1-4; v_gene: TRBV6-5; abundance: NA; CDR3nt: TGTGCCAGCACCTCCCGTGGGGGTGCTAATGAAAAACTGTTTTTT; CDR3aa: CASTSRGGANEKLFF
d_gene: NA; j_gene: TRBJ1-2; v_gene: TRBV10-3; abundance: NA; CDR3nt: TGTGCCATCAGAATAGGGCCCCAGAACGGCTACACCTTC; CDR3aa: CAIRIGPQNGYTF
d_gene: NA; j_gene: TRBJ1-2; v_gene: TRBV2; abundance: NA; CDR3nt: TGTGCCAGCAGTGGGTACAGGGCCGGCTACACCTTC; CDR3aa: CASSGYRAGYTF
d_gene: TRBD1; j_gene: TRBJ1-4; v_gene: TRBV4-3; abundance: NA; CDR3nt: TGCGCCAGCAGCACATCAGGGGGGGAGAATGAAAAACTGTTTTTT; CDR3aa: CASSTSGGENEKLFF
d_gene: TRBD1; j_gene: TRBJ1-2; v_gene: TRBV28; abundance: NA; CDR3nt: TGTGCCAGCAGTTTAAAAGGGGGCAGCTATGGCTACACCTTC; CDR3aa: CASSLKGGSYGYTF
d_gene: NA; j_gene: TRBJ1-6; v_gene: TRBV10-1; abundance: NA; CDR3nt: TGCGCCAGCAAGGGACAAGATAATTCACCCCTCCACTTT; CDR3aa: CASKGQDNSPLHF
d_gene: NA; j_gene: TRBJ2-1; v_gene: TRBV6-5; abundance: NA; CDR3nt: TGTGCCAGCAGTTACAGGAATGAGCAGTTCTTC; CDR3aa: CASSYRNEQFF
d_gene: NA; j_gene: TRBJ1-1; v_gene: TRBV5-6; abundance: NA; CDR3nt: TGTGCCAGCCTTTCGGCCTTCCCTGGCCTCGTGCCTTTCTTT; CDR3aa: CASLSAFPGLVPFF
d_gene: NA; j_gene: TRBJ2-6; v_gene: TRBV11-2; abundance: NA; CDR3nt: TGTGCCAGCAGCTTGGTCTTGCAACAAAGTCGGGCCAACGTCCTGACTTTC; CDR3aa: CASSLVLQQSRANVLTF
d_gene: NA; j_gene: TRBJ1-5; v_gene: TRBV28; abundance: NA; CDR3nt: TGTGCCAGCAGTTTATTACAGGGTAGTCAGCCCCAGCATTTT; CDR3aa: CASSLLQGSQPQHF
d_gene: TRBD1; j_gene: TRBJ1-2; v_gene: TRBV4-1; abundance: NA; CDR3nt: TGCGCCAGCAGGAATCCGGGACAGGGGAGTTCTGGCTACACCTTC; CDR3aa: CASRNPGQGSSGYTF
d_gene: NA; j_gene: TRBJ1-6; v_gene: TRBV28; abundance: NA; CDR3nt: TGTGCCAGCAGTTTATTGGGGGATAATTCACCCCTCCACTTT; CDR3aa: CASSLLGDNSPLHF